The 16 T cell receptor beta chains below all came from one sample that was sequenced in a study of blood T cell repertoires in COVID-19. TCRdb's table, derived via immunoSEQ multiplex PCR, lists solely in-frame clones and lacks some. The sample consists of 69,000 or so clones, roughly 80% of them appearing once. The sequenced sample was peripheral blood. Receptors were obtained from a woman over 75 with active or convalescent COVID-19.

CDR3 loop: CAISDLLAGDEQFF. The CDR3 coding sequence is TGTGCCATCAGTGACCTTCTAGCGGGCGATGAGCAGTTCTTC. V usage is TRBV10-3 and J usage is TRBJ2-1; 8 positions agree with TRBD2. This CDR3 contains 14 residues. Trimming cost V 3 bases and J 8 bases; bases outside gene matches: 6. Germline loops: CDR1 ENHRY, CDR2 SYGVKD.

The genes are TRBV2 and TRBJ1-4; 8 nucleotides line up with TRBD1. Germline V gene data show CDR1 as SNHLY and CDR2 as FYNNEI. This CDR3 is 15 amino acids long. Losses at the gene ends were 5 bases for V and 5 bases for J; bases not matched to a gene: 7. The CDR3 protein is CASSNTGTGNEKLFF. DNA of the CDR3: TGTGCCAGCAGTAACACCGGGACAGGAAATGAAAAACTGTTTTTT.

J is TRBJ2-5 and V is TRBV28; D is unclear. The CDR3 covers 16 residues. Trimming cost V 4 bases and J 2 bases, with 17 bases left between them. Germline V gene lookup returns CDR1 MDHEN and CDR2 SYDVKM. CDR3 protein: CASSYQISQTQETQYF. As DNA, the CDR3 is TGTGCCAGCAGTTACCAGATATCCCAGACTCAAGAGACCCAGTACTTC. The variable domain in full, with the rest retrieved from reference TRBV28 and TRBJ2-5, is DVKVTQSSRYLVKRTGEKVFLECVQDMDHENMFWYRQDPGLGLRLIYFSYDVKMKEKGDIPEGYSVSREKKERFSLILESASTNQTSMYLCASSYQISQTQETQYFGPGTRLLVL.

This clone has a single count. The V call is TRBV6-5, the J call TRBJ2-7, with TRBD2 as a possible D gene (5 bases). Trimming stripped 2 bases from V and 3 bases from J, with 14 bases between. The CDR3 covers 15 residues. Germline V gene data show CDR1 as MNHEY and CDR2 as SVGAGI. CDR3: CASSYTAGILYEQYF. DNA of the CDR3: TGTGCCAGCAGTTACACAGCCGGGATACTCTACGAGCAGTACTTC.

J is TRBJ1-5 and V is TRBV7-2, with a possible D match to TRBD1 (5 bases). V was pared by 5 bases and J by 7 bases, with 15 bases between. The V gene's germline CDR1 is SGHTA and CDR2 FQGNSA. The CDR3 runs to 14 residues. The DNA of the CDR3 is TGTGCCAGCAGCGCCGCGGGGGGGTCACAGCCCCAGCATTTT. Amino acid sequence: CASSAAGGSQPQHF.

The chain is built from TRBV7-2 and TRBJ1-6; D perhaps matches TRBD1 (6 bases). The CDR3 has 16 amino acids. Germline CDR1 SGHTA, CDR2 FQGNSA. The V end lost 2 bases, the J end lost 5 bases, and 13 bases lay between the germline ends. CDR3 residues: CASSLQGPLNNSPLHF. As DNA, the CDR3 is TGTGCCAGCAGCTTACAGGGGCCCCTTAATAATTCACCCCTCCACTTT.

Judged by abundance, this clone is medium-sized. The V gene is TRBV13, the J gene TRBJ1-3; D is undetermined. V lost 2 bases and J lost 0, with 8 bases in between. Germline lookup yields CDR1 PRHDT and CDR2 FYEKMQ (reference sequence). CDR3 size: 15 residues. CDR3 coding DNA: TGTGCCAGCAGCTTATACAGTAACTCTGGAAACACCATATATTTT. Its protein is CASSLYSNSGNTIYF.

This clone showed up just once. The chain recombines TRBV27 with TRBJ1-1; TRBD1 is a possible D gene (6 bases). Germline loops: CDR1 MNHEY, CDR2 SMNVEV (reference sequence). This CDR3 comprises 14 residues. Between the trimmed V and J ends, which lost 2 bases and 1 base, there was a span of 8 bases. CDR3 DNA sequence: TGTGCCAGCAGTTTAAAGACAGGGAACACTGAAGCTTTCTTT. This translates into CASSLKTGNTEAFF.

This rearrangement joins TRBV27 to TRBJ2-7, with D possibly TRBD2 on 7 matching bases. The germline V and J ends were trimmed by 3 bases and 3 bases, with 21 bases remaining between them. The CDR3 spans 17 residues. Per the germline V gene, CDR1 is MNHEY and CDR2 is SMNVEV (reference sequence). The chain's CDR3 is CASSFRGAWGTDYEQYF. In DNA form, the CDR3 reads TGTGCCAGCAGTTTTCGGGGGGCTTGGGGGACCGACTACGAGCAGTACTTC.

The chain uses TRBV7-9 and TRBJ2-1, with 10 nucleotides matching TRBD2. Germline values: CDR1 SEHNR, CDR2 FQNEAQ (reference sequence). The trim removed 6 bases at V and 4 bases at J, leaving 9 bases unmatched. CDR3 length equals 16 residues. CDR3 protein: CASRYGLADYYNEQFF. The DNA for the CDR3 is TGTGCCAGCAGATACGGACTAGCGGACTATTACAATGAGCAGTTCTTC.

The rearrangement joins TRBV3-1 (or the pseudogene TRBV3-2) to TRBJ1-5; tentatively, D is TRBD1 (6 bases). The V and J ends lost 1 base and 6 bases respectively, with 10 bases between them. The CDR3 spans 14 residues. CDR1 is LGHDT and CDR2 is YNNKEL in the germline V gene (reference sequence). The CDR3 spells CASSQVQGGQPQHF. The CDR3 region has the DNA TGTGCCAGCAGCCAAGTACAGGGCGGTCAGCCCCAGCATTTT.

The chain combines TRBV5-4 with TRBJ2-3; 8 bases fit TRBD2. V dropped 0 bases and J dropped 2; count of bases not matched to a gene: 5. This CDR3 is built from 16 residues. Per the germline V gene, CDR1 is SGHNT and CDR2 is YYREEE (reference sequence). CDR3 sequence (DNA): TGTGCCAGCAGCTTGGATCCGGGGGGGTCCACAGATACGCAGTATTTT. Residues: CASSLDPGGSTDTQYF.

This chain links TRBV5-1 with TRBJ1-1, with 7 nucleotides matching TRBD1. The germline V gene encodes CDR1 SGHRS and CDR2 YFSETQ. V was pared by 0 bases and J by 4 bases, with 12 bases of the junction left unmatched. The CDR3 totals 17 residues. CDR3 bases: TGCGCCAGCAGCTTGGCTGGCGGCGTCAGGGGGAGCACTGAAGCTTTCTTT. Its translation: CASSLAGGVRGSTEAFF.

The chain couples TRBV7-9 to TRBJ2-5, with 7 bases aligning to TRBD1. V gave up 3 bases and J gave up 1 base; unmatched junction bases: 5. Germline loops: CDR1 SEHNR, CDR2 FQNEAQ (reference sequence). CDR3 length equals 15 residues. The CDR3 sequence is CASSLTWDSQETQYF. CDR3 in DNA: TGTGCCAGCAGCTTGACTTGGGACAGCCAAGAGACCCAGTACTTC.

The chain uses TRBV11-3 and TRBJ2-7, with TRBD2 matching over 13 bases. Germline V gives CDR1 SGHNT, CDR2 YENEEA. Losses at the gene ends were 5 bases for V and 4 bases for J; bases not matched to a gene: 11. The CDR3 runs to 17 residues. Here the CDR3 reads CASSTRLAGGQGYEQYF. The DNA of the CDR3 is TGTGCCAGCAGCACCCGACTAGCGGGAGGACAAGGGTACGAGCAGTACTTC. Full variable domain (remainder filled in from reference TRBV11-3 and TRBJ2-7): EAGVVQSPRYKIIEKKQPVAFWCNPISGHNTLYWYLQNLGQGPELLIRYENEEAVDDSQLPKDRFSAERLKGVDSTLKIQPAELGDSAVYLCASSTRLAGGQGYEQYFGPGTRLTVT.

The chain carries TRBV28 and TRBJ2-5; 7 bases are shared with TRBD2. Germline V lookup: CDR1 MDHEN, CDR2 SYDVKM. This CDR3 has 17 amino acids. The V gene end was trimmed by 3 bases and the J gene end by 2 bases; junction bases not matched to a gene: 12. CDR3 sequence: CASSFIPTSRNQETQYF. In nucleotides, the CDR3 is TGTGCCAGCAGTTTTATCCCGACTAGCCGGAATCAAGAGACCCAGTACTTC.